This T cell receptor beta chain was identified in a study of shared T cell receptors in the human thymus (dated by TCRdb to the early 2020s). In terms of the full investigation: The study examined how the human thymus generates shared, self-reactive T-cell receptor alpha chains.

The method behind the library was the immunoSEQ multiplex PCR assay. TCRdb provides this immuneACCESS table in a form limited to in-frame rearrangements. Some clones are lacking; in checked studies, under half of them reflect an unresolved V gene, and why the rest are absent is not known. The sample table lists 600,000 to 900,000 clones, approximately 83% of them with a count of one. The ten largest clones represent more than 0.01% of the sample. Including cysteine and phenylalanine, the CDR3 has 19 amino acids. The entry retains the CDR3 DNA only, 57 bases that are in frame from base 1. CDR1 and CDR2, looked up from the germline V gene, are MDHEN and SYDVKM. The germline ends are 20 bases apart after V is trimmed by 0 bases and J by 5 bases. Comment on this clone: Its specific antigen is unknown. Nothing much larger sits one base from this clone, and base qualities are not available.

These data also formed part of another study, on human thymus T cells. The second publication reports: The donors were immunologically healthy infants in Finland who had open corrective cardiac surgery for congenital heart defects. Thymus tissue was obtained as surgical resects removed during corrective cardiac surgery. Usage of V and J gene segments appeared to be biased in both the thymic and the peripheral blood repertoires. Highly overlapping thymic TCR repertoires among unrelated individuals were reported in the related research. The study characterized TCR alpha and beta repertoires from fewer than 10 infant thymus samples and a few related peripheral blood samples. Donor ages ranging from about 7 to 250 days were recorded, and about six male and two female infants were included in the cohort. Thymocytes were freed from the tissue by mechanical means and kept at -70 degrees C as pellets of roughly 9-34 million cells. Genomic DNA was extracted from frozen cell pellets with a QIAsymphony instrument. TCRB and TCRAD loci were amplified from a standardized quantity of quality-controlled genomic DNA using the immunoSEQ multiplex PCR assay. The amplicons covered the V(D)J region and were long enough to include the CDR3 and to identify the V and J genes. Through the commercial immunoSEQ service, the amplicons were sequenced on an Illumina platform. Corrections for primer bias and sequencing errors followed previously described methods, while TCRAD and TCRB definitions were based on the IMGT database. Analysis of the repertoires was done with immunoSEQ Analyzer 3.0 and VDJTools and included basic statistics, V/J segment usage, diversity estimates, rarefaction and pairwise overlap. Diversity was estimated using the Chao1, ChaoE, Efron-Thisted, Shannon and inverse Simpson indices, and was also estimated on datasets down-sampled to the size of the smallest sample. Repertoire overlap used strict matching of CDR3 nucleotide sequence, V gene and J gene, with Jaccard-based multidimensional scaling clustering. On average, about 800,000 unique TCRB clonotypes were obtained from thymus samples, compared with roughly 89,000 from blood samples.

Rearrangement joined TRBV28 to TRBJ1-6, and the D gene may be TRBD1, 6 bases matching. Sequencing was performed on thymocytes. The sequence was obtained from a girl under three years old with a congenital heart defect. Donor details come from another sample of the same person, matched by shared clones. The CDR3 region: CASSLCMPPPQGHNSPLHF. The DNA sequence is as follows: TGTGCCAGCAGTTTATGCATGCCCCCCCCACAGGGACATAATTCACCCCTCCACTTT.